Below, one TCR beta chain is given with its context. This entry belongs to a study of T cells after yellow fever vaccination. The V gene lost 8 bases and the J gene lost 8 bases, with 19 bases spanning the gap. This CDR3 spans 14 amino acids. CDR1 is SGHTA and CDR2 is FQGNSA in the germline V gene. UMIs were added to TCR cDNA along with a universal primer site when it was made by 5'RACE template switching. TCRdb processed the 5' RACE reads anew with MiXCR; each CDR3 protein has one entry. Of 450,000 to 550,000 distinct CDR3 sequences listed, 20% to 25% were seen once; the top ten hold about a sixth. The source of this sequence is a man between 18 and 29 years old who received the YFV17D yellow fever vaccine. Sequenced material: PBMCs, taken roughly 20 days after the first yellow fever vaccination. J is TRBJ2-1 and V is TRBV7-2; D is perhaps TRBD1 or TRBD2 (6 bases each). Written as DNA, the CDR3 is TGTGCCAGCGGAGGGGCGGCCCGGGGGCATGAGCAGTTCTTC. Its translation: CASGGAARGHEQFF.